The 14 T cell receptor beta chains reported below all come from one sample, sequenced in a study of T cells in Graves' hyperthyroidism and ophthalmopathy. Using RNA transcripts as the source, TCR beta CDR3 regions were amplified. With the HTBI primer set, the TCR CDR3 went through a first round of RT-PCR. TCRdb ran MiXCR on the multiplex PCR reads and lists one entry per CDR3 protein. The table has around 300,000 distinct CDR3 sequences, roughly 13% seen once. Sample: blood. Source of these receptors: a woman in her thirties or forties with Graves' hyperthyroidism.

A few counts support this clonotype. The chain links TRBV6-2 or TRBV6-3 to TRBJ2-7, with a weak D call TRBD2 (6 bases). V was cut by 0 bases and J by 2 bases, with 14 bases left in between. The CDR3 covers 16 residues. Germline V lookup: CDR1 MNHEY, CDR2 SVGEGT. Here the CDR3 DNA reads TGTGCCAGCAGTTACTCGATTGGCGGAGGGACCTACGAGCAGTACTTC. It specifies CASSYSIGGGTYEQYF.

This clonotype was counted many times. V gene TRBV12-3 or TRBV12-4 combines with J gene TRBJ2-1; D may be TRBD1 (6 bases). V dropped 7 bases and J dropped 9 bases, with 16 bases sitting between them. The CDR3 consists of 13 residues. The CDR3 region has the DNA TGTGCCAGCACCAAGGACAGTATCGCTGAGCAGTTCTTC. Amino acids: CASTKDSIAEQFF.

This clonotype was detected ten times or more. The chain uses TRBV27 and TRBJ1-1; D might be TRBD1 (6 bases). The ends were cut back, 3 bases at V and 4 bases at J, with 15 bases in the middle. The CDR3 runs to 15 residues. Germline V lookup: CDR1 MNHEY, CDR2 SMNVEV (reference sequence). CDR3 residues: CASSLLRGRGTEAFF. In nucleotides, the CDR3 is TGTGCCAGCAGTTTGCTCAGGGGTAGGGGCACTGAAGCTTTCTTT.

This chain connects TRBV24-1 to TRBJ2-2, with a tentative D call TRBD1 (5 bases). This CDR3 has 14 residues. Germline assignment: CDR1 KGHDR and CDR2 SFDVKD. V gave up 7 bases and J gave up 5 bases, with 13 bases separating them. The CDR3 DNA is TGTGCCACCAGCTACTCCTCAGGGACCGGGGAGCTGTTTTTT. Translating gives CATSYSSGTGELFF.

The sample holds many counts of this clonotype. The chain carries TRBV7-2 and TRBJ2-3; D gene unclear. In germline, CDR1 is SGHTA, CDR2 FQGNSA. The CDR3 extends over 13 amino acids. V was clipped by 7 bases and J by 2 bases, with 10 bases between them. This chain's CDR3 is CASIGPNTDTQYF. The CDR3 nucleotides read TGTGCCAGCATCGGGCCCAACACAGATACGCAGTATTTT.

Ten or more counts support this clonotype. V and J are TRBV12-3 or TRBV12-4 and TRBJ1-1; TRBD1 matches at 8 bases. The CDR3 has 14 amino acids. V shed 6 bases and J 2 bases; nucleotides not matched to a gene: 5. The CDR3 region is CASRPGQGNTEAFF. The CDR3 DNA follows: TGTGCCAGCAGACCTGGACAGGGTAACACTGAAGCTTTCTTT.

This clonotype was counted at least ten times. V is TRBV7-9 and J is TRBJ2-1; 14 bases are shared with TRBD2. Losses at the gene ends were 3 bases for V and 8 bases for J; bases not matched to a gene: 6. The CDR3 is 16 amino acids. Germline CDR1 is SEHNR and CDR2 is FQNEAQ (reference sequence). As DNA, the CDR3 is TGTGCCAGCAGCTTGACTAGCGGGAGGGCCAAGGATGAGCAGTTCTTC. It yields the protein CASSLTSGRAKDEQFF.

Ten or more counts support this clonotype. V is TRBV5-6 and J is TRBJ2-1; unclear D gene. Germline V lookup: CDR1 SGHDT, CDR2 YYEEEE. The V and J ends lost 1 base and 4 bases respectively, with 12 bases between them. The length of the CDR3 is 15 residues. In nucleotides, the CDR3 is TGTGCCAGCAGCTTGTTAGCCGCTCCATACAATGAGCAGTTCTTC. Translating it yields CASSLLAAPYNEQFF.

Regarding this clonotype: A much larger clone lies a single base off, so this may be a read error. The rearrangement uses TRBV12-3 or TRBV12-4 and TRBJ2-5, with TRBD1 matching 7 bases. CDR3 size: 15 residues. This CDR3 is CASSPTRQGQETRYF. The DNA for the CDR3 is TGTGCCAGCAGTCCGACCCGACAGGGCCAAGAGACCCGGTACTTC.

This clonotype was seen repeatedly, ten times or more. V usage is TRBV27 and J usage is TRBJ2-7; tentative D call: TRBD2 (6 bases). The V gene lost 4 bases and the J gene lost 3 bases, with 10 bases spanning the gap. The CDR3 is 13 amino acids. CDR1 MNHEY and CDR2 SMNVEV come from the germline V gene (reference sequence). The CDR3 nucleotides are TGTGCCAGCAGTTCGGGACTTTTCTACGAGCAGTACTTC. This translates into CASSSGLFYEQYF.

This clonotype has at least ten counts. The CDR3 region is CASSPTQRQPQHF. Written as DNA, the CDR3 is TGTGCCAGCAGCCCTACCCAGCGTCAGCCCCAGCATTTT. This chain joins TRBV3-1 and TRBJ1-5; D gene uncertain. V was pared by 4 bases and J by 6 bases, with 10 bases between. The CDR3 is 13 amino acids. Germline V gene sequence: CDR1 LGHDT, CDR2 YNNKEL (reference sequence).

In this sample, this clonotype turned up many times. The chain is built from TRBV25-1 and TRBJ2-5; D is unresolved. CDR1 is MGHDK, CDR2 SYGVNS, per germline. The V gene lost 2 bases and the J gene lost 2 bases, with 9 bases spanning the gap. CDR3 size: 14 residues. This CDR3 reads CASSERRGQETQYF. The CDR3 DNA reads as TGTGCCAGCAGTGAACGGCGCGGTCAAGAGACCCAGTACTTC.

The chain recombines TRBV29-1 with TRBJ2-7, with 11 bases matching TRBD1. The germline CDR1 and CDR2 sequences are SQVTM and ANQGSEA. CDR3 size: 15 residues. The V segment lost 7 bases and the J segment 2 bases; nucleotides outside the gene matches: 10. CDR3: CSGTVPGQGAYEQYF. The CDR3 DNA sequence: TGCAGCGGAACAGTACCGGGACAGGGGGCCTACGAGCAGTACTTC.

In this sample, this clonotype turned up many times. In nucleotides, the CDR3 is TGTGCCAGCAGGCCAGGGTACTTGGACTATGGCTACACCTTC. It specifies CASRPGYLDYGYTF. The gene calls are TRBV12-3 or TRBV12-4 and TRBJ1-2, with TRBD1 as a possible D gene (5 bases). The CDR3 has 14 amino acids. Trimming shortened V by 6 bases and J by 3 bases, and 14 bases separated the two germline ends.